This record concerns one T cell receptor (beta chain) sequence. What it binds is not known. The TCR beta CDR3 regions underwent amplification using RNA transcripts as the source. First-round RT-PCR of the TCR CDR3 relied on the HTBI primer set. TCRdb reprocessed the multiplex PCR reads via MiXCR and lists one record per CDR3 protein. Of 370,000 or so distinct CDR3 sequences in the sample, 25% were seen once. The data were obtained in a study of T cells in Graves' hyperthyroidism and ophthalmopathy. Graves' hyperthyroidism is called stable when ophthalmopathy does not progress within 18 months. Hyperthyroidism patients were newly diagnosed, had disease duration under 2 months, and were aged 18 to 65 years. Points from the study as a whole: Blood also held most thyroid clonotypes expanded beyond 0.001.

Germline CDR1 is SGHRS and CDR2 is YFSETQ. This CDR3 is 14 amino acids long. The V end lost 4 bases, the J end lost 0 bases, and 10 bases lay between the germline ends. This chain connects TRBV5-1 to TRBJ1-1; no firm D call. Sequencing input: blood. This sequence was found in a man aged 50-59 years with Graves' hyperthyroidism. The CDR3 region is CASSRIDMNTEAFF. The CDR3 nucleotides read TGCGCCAGCAGCAGAATCGACATGAACACTGAAGCTTTCTTT.